These 4 T cell receptor beta chains came from one sample sequenced in a study of beta chain features in type 1 diabetes (dated by TCRdb to 2016 to 2019). Receptors were amplified or captured by the immunoSEQ multiplex PCR assay. The entire isolated RNA was reverse transcribed using the High Capacity cDNA Reverse Transcription Kit, and thus expressed TCRB transcripts were sequenced. TCRdb's version of the immuneACCESS table is confined to in-frame rearrangements and falls short of the full clone set. An unresolved V gene accounts for under half of the shortfall where checked; the remainder is of unknown origin. The sample has tens of thousands of clones on record, 30% to 40% of them singletons. The biggest ten clones account for roughly 0.45% of the sample. Material: stem cell memory CD4+ T cells from blood. The label giving this sample's cell subset or site can be read as: stem cell-like memory CD4+ T cells. The receptors were gathered from a young woman in good health.

The DNA for the CDR3 is TGTGCCACCAGCAGAGATAAACAGGGCGGAGAAAAACTGTTTTTT. Its protein product is CATSRDKQGGEKLFF. This chain links TRBV15 with TRBJ1-4, with D possibly matching TRBD1 (6 bases). The V and J ends lost 0 bases and 8 bases respectively, with 13 bases between them. CDR3 length equals 15 residues. The germline CDR1 and CDR2 sequences are LNHNV and YYDKDF (reference sequence). The variable domain in full, with the rest retrieved from reference TRBV15 and TRBJ1-4, is DAMVIQNPRYQVTQFGKPVTLSCSQTLNHNVMYWYQQKSSQAPKLLFHYYDKDFNNEADTPDNFQSRRPNTSFCFLDIRSPGLGDTAMYLCATSRDKQGGEKLFFGSGTQLSVL.

Only one count was recorded for this clone. The rearrangement joins TRBV18 to TRBJ2-2; D gene ambiguous. This CDR3 comprises 15 residues. CDR1 and CDR2 from the germline V gene are KGHSH and LQKENI. V shed 3 bases and J shed 3 bases, with 11 bases lying between them. Here the CDR3 DNA reads TGTGCCAGCTCACCTTCGTGGGCCGACACCGGGGAGCTGTTTTTT. It codes for CASSPSWADTGELFF.

The rearrangement links TRBV6-6 to TRBJ2-1; D may be TRBD2 (5 bases). The germline gives CDR1 MNHNY, CDR2 SVGAGI (reference sequence). Trimming pared 2 bases from V and 10 bases from J, leaving 9 bases between. CDR3 length equals 12 residues. The CDR3 region is CASSYREGEQFF. DNA of the CDR3: TGTGCCAGCAGTTACAGAGAGGGCGAGCAGTTCTTC.

The gene calls are TRBV7-2 and TRBJ2-7, with 8 nucleotides matching TRBD1. The CDR3 spans 14 residues. Trimming at V came to 1 base and at J to 4 bases, leaving 3 bases not matched to a gene. Per the germline V gene, CDR1 is SGHTA and CDR2 is FQGNSA. The CDR3 spells CASSLGTGTYEQYF. CDR3 nucleotide sequence: TGTGCCAGCAGCTTAGGGACAGGGACATACGAGCAGTACTTC.